This T cell receptor beta chain came from a study of somatic mutations in cytotoxic T cells in rheumatoid arthritis. General study findings and limits: Measured CD8+ T-cell clonality, a value compared between rheumatoid arthritis patients and age-matched healthy controls, did not differ significantly.

Clones were read by immunoSEQ multiplex PCR, and TCRdb kept only the in-frame ones, dropping some. The table records approximately 30,000 clones, 82% of them present only once. The V gene's germline CDR1 is SGDLS and CDR2 YYNGEE. The CDR3 runs to 16 residues. The J segment lost 2 bases and the V segment lost 0 bases, leaving 5 bases of the junction unmatched. A note on this clone: Its antigen remains unknown.

The J gene is TRBJ2-7, the V gene TRBV9, with 10 bases that match TRBD2. Sequencing used CD8+ T cells sorted from blood. The clonotype was recovered from an adult with rheumatoid arthritis. DNA of the CDR3: TGTGCCAGCAGCGTAGGCCCCCTAGCGGGGGCCTACGAGCAGTACTTC. This gives the protein CASSVGPLAGAYEQYF.